The T cell receptor beta chain under discussion was sequenced for a study of Graves' ophthalmopathy and Graves' hyperthyroidism. On the study more broadly: No progression to ophthalmopathy over 18 months defined stable hyperthyroidism.

The CDR3 contains 17 residues. Germline CDR1 reads SGHAT; CDR2 reads FQNNGV. After removal of 1 base from V and 0 bases from J, the junction contained 8 bases not matched to a gene. Scientists amplified the TCR beta CDR3 regions from RNA transcripts. First-round RT-PCR employed HTBI primers, with a second-round multiplex PCR after it. In TCRdb, the multiplex PCR reads were re-called with MiXCR into one record per CDR3 protein. The sample has over a million distinct CDR3 sequences, 35% to 40% seen once; the top ten hold 11%. This clonotype has only a few counts. Patients in the hyperthyroidism group, adults aged 18 to 65, were newly diagnosed, under 2 months' duration. Orbital computed tomography and thyroid ultrasound, along with TRAb, serum thyroxine and clinical symptoms, underpinned diagnosis.

The sequence derives from an adult man with Graves' hyperthyroidism. The chain joins TRBV11-2 to TRBJ1-1; 7 bases agree with TRBD1. Sequenced material: peripheral blood or thyroid tissue (not recorded which). CDR3 sequence reads: CASSLVAWDSLNTEAFF. The CDR3 nucleotides read TGTGCCAGCAGCTTAGTTGCCTGGGACAGCTTGAACACTGAAGCTTTCTTT. The full variable domain, with the rest looked up from reference TRBV11-2 and TRBJ1-1, is EAGVAQSPRYKIIEKRQSVAFWCNPISGHATLYWYQQILGQGPKLLIQFQNNGVVDDSQLPKDRFSAERLKGVDSTLKIQPAKLEDSAVYLCASSLVAWDSLNTEAFFGQGTRLTVV.